Ten or more counts support the clone carrying this T cell receptor beta chain. Its antigen is currently unknown. This sample is part of a study of identical twins. Study-wide findings and caveats: Among beta out-of-frame sequences, excess sharing between twins appeared weaker. The more abundant beta clonotypes in cord blood had fewer insertions, and memory repertoires did not show this.

There are 17 residues in the CDR3. Trimming stripped 0 bases from V and 2 bases from J, with 14 bases between. The germline gives CDR1 SGHTA, CDR2 FQGNSA. Each cDNA held unique molecular identifiers, and template switching gave it a universal primer site. TCRdb processed the 5' RACE reads anew with MiXCR; each CDR3 protein has one entry. This sample has some 630,000 distinct CDR3 sequences, with less than 9% found just once. The same data also contributed to another study, on yellow fever vaccine responses in identical twins.

This receptor was obtained from a woman between 18 and 30 years old in good health. The chain carries TRBV7-2 and TRBJ2-1; possible D gene TRBD2, 5 bases. Sequencing was performed on PBMCs. The CDR3 region is CASSLAEDLVPYNEQFF. The CDR3 bases are TGTGCCAGCAGCTTAGCGGAGGACTTAGTGCCCTACAATGAGCAGTTCTTC. Full variable domain (outside the CDR3, taken from reference TRBV7-2 and TRBJ2-1): GAGVSQSPSNKVTEKGKDVELRCDPISGHTALYWYRQSLGQGLEFLIYFQGNSAPDKSGLPSDRFSAERTGGSVSTLTIQRTQQEDSAVYLCASSLAEDLVPYNEQFFGPGTRLTVL.